The present TCR beta chain was sequenced within a study of blood T cell repertoires in COVID-19. Overall study context: Acute-phase and convalescent COVID-19 samples originated in the United States, Italy and Spain. In each case, the material was cDNA or gDNA derived from T cells, B-cell-depleted T cells, or PBMCs.

In the authors' workflow: Scientists estimated how many nucleated cells there were by amplifying reference gene primers. Profiled with immunoSEQ multiplex PCR; TCRdb holds only in-frame clones, not every one. V and J calls and clone size are given by that table; D and trimming were obtained from the DNA. The sample carries about 99,000 clones, 88% recorded once. The germline V gene has CDR1 MDHEN and CDR2 SYDVKM. Between the trimmed V and J ends, which lost 8 bases and 4 bases, there was a span of 11 bases. The CDR3 has 12 amino acids. This sequence joins TRBV28 and TRBJ1-1, with TRBD1 as a possible D gene (5 bases). Input material: peripheral blood. The TCR comes from a human donor in a cohort sampled during active COVID-19. The CDR3: CASQGVPTEAFF. The CDR3 DNA reads as TGTGCCAGCCAAGGGGTCCCCACTGAAGCTTTCTTT.